These 26 T cell receptor beta chains were all obtained from the same sample, sequenced in a study of T cell responses to AZD1222 COVID-19 vaccine. The method was immunoSEQ multiplex PCR; TCRdb's version includes in-frame clones alone and lacks a portion of them. The sample includes approximately 110,000 clones, around 94% of them seen just once. The specimen comprised peripheral blood, sampled on day 0 of AZD1222 vaccination. The receptors derive from an adult in good health.

The chain uses TRBV21-1 and TRBJ1-1; the D call TRBD1 from the table was never checked on the DNA. TRBV21-1 is assigned pseudogene status. The CDR3 extends over 16 amino acids. The CDR3 is CASSPRWAAQNTEAFF. In DNA, the CDR3 is TGTGCCAGCAGCCCACGTTGGGCCGCCCAGAACACTGAAGCTTTCTTT.

The chain has TRBV27 and TRBJ1-6; D gene uncertain. The CDR3 extends over 17 amino acids. Germline V gene sequence: CDR1 MNHEY, CDR2 SMNVEV (reference sequence). V was pared by 0 bases and J by 0 bases, with 9 bases between. The DNA for the CDR3 is TGTGCCAGCAGTTTATCCAGAGGAAGCTCCTATAATTCACCCCTCCACTTT. It is translated as CASSLSRGSSYNSPLHF.

The chain employs TRBV30 and TRBJ2-2; D gene uncertain. Trimming left V 3 bases short and J 1 base short, with 12 bases between. The CDR3 covers 15 residues. Germline V gene sequence: CDR1 GTSNPN, CDR2 SVGIG (reference sequence). The CDR3 loop reads CAWRKGLLNTGELFF. In DNA form, the CDR3 reads TGTGCCTGGAGAAAAGGGCTCTTGAACACCGGGGAGCTGTTTTTT.

This chain links TRBV5-1 with TRBJ2-5, with 14 bases that match TRBD2. This CDR3 spans 17 amino acids. After removal of 3 bases from V and 4 bases from J, the junction contained 8 bases not matched to a gene. The germline CDR1 and CDR2 sequences are SGHRS and YFSETQ. CDR3 bases: TGCGCCAGCAGCTCCGGACTAGCGGGGGGCAGGGTAGAGACCCAGTACTTC. It translates to CASSSGLAGGRVETQYF. Variable domain in full (rest from reference TRBV5-1 and TRBJ2-5): KAGVTQTPRYLIKTRGQQVTLSCSPISGHRSVSWYQQTPGQGLQFLFEYFSETQRNKGNFPGRFSGRQFSNSRSEMNVSTLELGDSALYLCASSSGLAGGRVETQYFGPGTRLLVL.

The J gene is TRBJ1-5, the V gene TRBV7-8, with D unresolved. The germline V gene has CDR1 SGHVS and CDR2 FQNEAQ. Trimming left V 4 bases short and J 2 bases short, with 15 bases between. The CDR3 length is 16 residues. CDR3 in amino acids: CASSSTRVVGNQPQHF. The CDR3 nucleotides read TGTGCCAGCAGCTCGACTAGGGTAGTTGGCAATCAGCCCCAGCATTTT.

The chain combines TRBV27 with TRBJ1-2; D gene ambiguous. V lost 3 bases to trimming and J lost 0 bases, with 14 bases between them. The CDR3 loop spans 16 amino acids. From germline, CDR1 is MNHEY and CDR2 SMNVEV (reference sequence). CDR3 bases: TGTGCCAGCAGTTTTTCATCCGGCGGAGCTAACTATGGCTACACCTTC. This encodes CASSFSSGGANYGYTF.

CDR3 bases: TGTGCCAGCAGTTCGACAGGTCCCGAGTACTTC. It is translated as CASSSTGPEYF. The V gene is TRBV28, the J gene TRBJ2-7, with D perhaps matching TRBD1 (6 bases). The ends were cut back, 4 bases at V and 11 bases at J, with 12 bases in the middle. Germline CDR1 is MDHEN and CDR2 is SYDVKM. The CDR3 has 11 amino acids.

The V and J genes are TRBV5-1 and TRBJ2-2; 8 positions match TRBD1. Trimming at V came to 4 bases and at J to 6 bases, leaving 5 bases not matched to a gene. Germline V gene sequence: CDR1 SGHRS, CDR2 YFSETQ. The CDR3 totals 14 residues. This chain's CDR3 is CASSGRQGSGELFF. CDR3 nucleotides: TGCGCCAGCAGCGGGAGACAGGGGTCCGGGGAGCTGTTTTTT.

The chain links TRBV7-3 to TRBJ2-1; 11 positions agree with TRBD2. The CDR3 is made up of 15 amino acids. V shed 5 bases, J shed 6 bases, and the junction held 6 bases outside the gene matches. Germline lookup yields CDR1 SGHTA and CDR2 FQGTGA. This CDR3 is CASSPRLAGTNEQFF. CDR3 nucleotide sequence: TGTGCCAGCAGCCCGCGACTAGCGGGGACCAATGAGCAGTTCTTC.

This rearrangement joins TRBV18 to TRBJ2-7; D possibly corresponds to TRBD2 (7 bases). V dropped 3 bases and J dropped 6 bases, with 15 bases sitting between them. Germline V gene data show CDR1 as KGHSH and CDR2 as LQKENI. This CDR3 spans 14 amino acids. As DNA, the CDR3 is TGTGCCAGCTCACCTACGGGGGGCATTAGCGAGCAGTACTTC. It specifies CASSPTGGISEQYF.

V usage is TRBV18 and J usage is TRBJ1-1; TRBD1 aligns across 8 bases. The V gene end was trimmed by 7 bases and the J gene end by 0 bases; junction bases not matched to a gene: 4. Germline CDR1 is KGHSH and CDR2 is LQKENI. This CDR3 region has 14 residues. CDR3 residues: CASYWDRMNTEAFF. The CDR3, as DNA: TGTGCCAGCTACTGGGACAGGATGAACACTGAAGCTTTCTTT.

CDR3 sequence (DNA): TGTGCCAGCAGCTTAAACGCCGGGGGGGACTATGGCTACACCTTC. This sequence encodes CASSLNAGGDYGYTF. V and J are TRBV7-8 and TRBJ1-2, with D perhaps TRBD1 (5 bases). CDR3 length: 15 amino acids. The germline gives CDR1 SGHVS, CDR2 FQNEAQ. V dropped 2 bases and J dropped 3 bases, with 13 bases sitting between them.

V is TRBV5-1 and J is TRBJ1-6; tentatively, D is TRBD1 (5 bases). V gave up 0 bases and J gave up 5 bases, with 9 bases separating them. Germline CDR1 reads SGHRS; CDR2 reads YFSETQ. The CDR3 runs 15 residues. CDR3 in DNA: TGCGCCAGCAGCTTGGGACAGACTGATAATTCACCCCTCCACTTT. It encodes CASSLGQTDNSPLHF.

The chain links TRBV5-6 to TRBJ1-1; no firm D call. Germline V gives CDR1 SGHDT, CDR2 YYEEEE. The V end was cut by 0 bases, the J end by 5 bases, with 11 bases between. This CDR3 is built from 14 residues. The CDR3 loop reads CASSLGALGTEAFF. Written as DNA, the CDR3 is TGTGCCAGCAGCTTGGGGGCGCTGGGGACTGAAGCTTTCTTT.

This chain links TRBV12-3 or TRBV12-4 with TRBJ1-3, with D perhaps matching TRBD1 (5 bases). The CDR3 extends over 13 amino acids. Trimming left V 5 bases short and J 7 bases short, with 12 bases between. The chain's CDR3 is CASSQRQMNTIYF. The CDR3 nucleotides read TGTGCCAGCAGTCAACGACAGATGAACACCATATATTTT.

The chain combines TRBV7-8 with TRBJ1-3; D unresolved. The CDR3 contains 14 residues. Germline loops: CDR1 SGHVS, CDR2 FQNEAQ. Trimming left V 8 bases short and J 0 bases short, with 11 bases between. The CDR3 loop is CASGDVRSGNTIYF. In DNA form, the CDR3 reads TGTGCCAGCGGGGATGTCCGCTCTGGAAACACCATATATTTT.

This chain joins TRBV7-6 and TRBJ2-7, with D unresolved. Germline V CDR1 and CDR2: SGHVS, FNYEAQ. This CDR3 spans 13 amino acids. V gave up 2 bases and J gave up 2 bases, with 7 bases separating them. The CDR3 bases are TGTGCCAGCAGCTTAAAGGCAGCCTACGAGCAGTACTTC. Translating gives CASSLKAAYEQYF.

This clone was seen more than once but under ten times. This chain uses TRBV21-1 with TRBJ1-2. TRBV21-1 is noted as a pseudogene. The CDR3 extends over 12 amino acids. The CDR3 loop reads CASSPRGRTNTF. The CDR3 DNA reads TGTGCCAGCAGCCCACGCGGGCGGACCAACACCTTC.

The chain is built from TRBV7-9 and TRBJ2-5; D might be TRBD1 or TRBD2, each matching 5 bases. Deletions cut 7 bases from V and 5 bases from J, with 17 bases between. There are 14 residues in the CDR3. From germline, CDR1 is SEHNR and CDR2 FQNEAQ (reference sequence). The CDR3 spells CASTIEGRMETQYF. The CDR3 bases are TGTGCCAGCACGATCGAGGGGCGGATGGAGACCCAGTACTTC.

The rearrangement links TRBV5-1 to TRBJ2-1; possibly TRBD1 for D (5 bases). The CDR3 is 11 amino acids. Trimming took 6 bases from V and 7 from J, leaving 8 bases between them. Per the germline V gene, CDR1 is SGHRS and CDR2 is YFSETQ. This chain's CDR3 is CASTRENEQFF. CDR3 DNA sequence: TGCGCCAGCACCAGGGAAAATGAGCAGTTCTTC.

V and J are TRBV18 and TRBJ1-5, with 7 bases fitting TRBD1. CDR3 length: 16 residues. The V segment lost 3 bases and the J segment 4 bases; nucleotides outside the gene matches: 9. Germline lookup yields CDR1 KGHSH and CDR2 LQKENI. The CDR3 loop reads CASSPRTGFYNQPQHF. CDR3 DNA: TGTGCCAGCTCACCTCGGACAGGATTCTATAATCAGCCCCAGCATTTT.

The chain has TRBV7-9 and TRBJ1-5; D remains unclear. V shed 3 bases and J shed 7 bases, with 13 bases lying between them. The germline gives CDR1 SEHNR, CDR2 FQNEAQ (reference sequence). The CDR3 extends over 14 amino acids. The CDR3 DNA follows: TGTGCCAGCAGCTTGGAGGGTGTTAGCCAGCCCCAGCATTTT. Protein product: CASSLEGVSQPQHF.

V gene TRBV3-1 (or the pseudogene TRBV3-2) combines with J gene TRBJ2-3; 8 bases are a match to TRBD1. Unmatched junction bases numbered 8, after V lost 0 bases and J lost 3 bases. Germline CDR1 reads LGHDT; CDR2 reads YNNKEL (reference sequence). The CDR3 totals 17 residues. The CDR3 reads CASSQEVNRGTTDTQYF. CDR3 DNA: TGTGCCAGCAGCCAAGAAGTGAACAGGGGGACGACAGATACGCAGTATTTT.

The chain recombines TRBV18 with TRBJ2-1, with a tentative D call TRBD2 (5 bases). The CDR3 runs to 15 residues. Germline V lookup: CDR1 KGHSH, CDR2 LQKENI. V lost 6 bases, J lost 0 bases, and 12 bases lay in between. CDR3 residues: CASSRRQSSYNEQFF. As DNA, the CDR3 is TGTGCCAGCTCGAGGAGGCAGAGCTCCTACAATGAGCAGTTCTTC.

The chain combines TRBV4-1 with TRBJ1-5, with D perhaps matching TRBD1 (6 bases). Trimming took 0 bases from V and 5 from J, leaving 14 bases between them. CDR3 size: 16 residues. The V gene's germline CDR1 is MGHRA and CDR2 YSYEKL. For the CDR3, the DNA is TGCGCCAGCAGCCAAGAAGGCAGGGGACCACATCAGCCCCAGCATTTT. Translation: CASSQEGRGPHQPQHF.

The chain employs TRBV24-1 and TRBJ1-2, with D unclear. This CDR3 has 11 amino acids. V lost 4 bases to trimming and J lost 5 bases, with 4 bases between them. CDR1 is KGHDR and CDR2 is SFDVKD in the germline V gene. DNA of the CDR3: TGTGCCACCAGTGACCAGTATGGCTACACCTTC. This translates into CATSDQYGYTF.